These T cell receptor beta chains were read from a single sample in a study of blood T cell repertoires in COVID-19. Sequencing was performed with immunoSEQ multiplex PCR; in TCRdb, only in-frame clones are kept and a portion is missing. The profile covers 200,000 to 250,000 clones, with about 82% appearing a single time and over 5.5% taken by the ten largest. Material: peripheral blood. These receptors were obtained from a woman aged 80 or older with COVID-19, enrolled during active disease. The CDR3 runs from the conserved cysteine through the conserved F or W. A D gene is named only where the DNA matches it firmly. Only part of the rows carry a size: once, few, many, or a class if the clone is expanded.

TRBJ1-2,TRBD1,TRBV28,NA,14,TGTGCCAGCTATACAGGGGGTAACGACTATGGCTACACCTTC,CASYTGGNDYGYTF
TRBJ2-5,TRBD2,TRBV7-8,NA,17,TGTGCCAGCAGCTCGAGGGGGACTAGCGGGTTCAAAGAGACCCAGTACTTC,CASSSRGTSGFKETQYF
TRBJ1-1,NA,TRBV14,NA,12,TGTGCCAGCAGCCAAGGAGGGGGTGAAGCTTTCTTT,CASSQGGGEAFF
TRBJ1-6,NA,TRBV6-5,few,13,TGTGCCAGCAGAGAGGGCAGAGGTTCACCCCTCCACTTT,CASREGRGSPLHF
TRBJ1-6,TRBD1,TRBV10-3,many,14,TGTGCCAGCGCCGCGACAGGGAATGGGTCACCCCTCCACTTT,CASAATGNGSPLHF
TRBJ2-3,TRBD2,TRBV11-2,NA,16,TGTGCCAGCAGCCTTTCCGGACTAGCGGGGACAGATACGCAGTATTTT,CASSLSGLAGTDTQYF
TRBJ1-5,NA,TRBV7-2,NA,12,TGTGCCAGCAGCTCCGGCCGCCAGGCCCAGCATTTT,CASSSGRQAQHF
TRBJ1-5,TRBD1,TRBV15,NA,16,TGTGCCACCAGCCCCGGACAGGCCGATCGAAGTCAGCCCCAGCATTTT,CATSPGQADRSQPQHF
TRBJ1-5,NA,TRBV11-2,NA,13,TGTGCCAGCAGCTTTGGCCAGAATCAGCCCCAGCATTTT,CASSFGQNQPQHF
TRBJ1-3,TRBD1,TRBV5-1,NA,16,TGCGCCAGCAGCCTGACCGGGACAGGGTCGGGAAACACCATATATTTT,CASSLTGTGSGNTIYF
TRBJ2-4,NA,TRBV28,NA,14,TGTGCCACCAGGGGGGACAGCATGAAAAACATTCAGTACTTC,CATRGDSMKNIQYF
TRBJ1-2,NA,TRBV6-5,NA,12,TGTGCCAGCAGTAACAGGGTTGGCGGCTACACCTTC,CASSNRVGGYTF
TRBJ1-5,TRBD1,TRBV19,once,15,TGTGCCAGTAGTGCGGACAGGGGTATCCATCAGCCCCAGCATTTT,CASSADRGIHQPQHF
TRBJ1-2,TRBD1,TRBV18,NA,14,TGTGCCAGCTCACCGGCAGGGGGCTACTATGGCTACACCTTC,CASSPAGGYYGYTF
TRBJ1-2,TRBD1,TRBV5-1,NA,15,TGCGCCAGCAGCATCGGACAGGGTGACCGCCCTGGCTACACCTTC,CASSIGQGDRPGYTF
TRBJ1-2,TRBD1,TRBV5-1,NA,15,TGCGCCAGCAGCAGAGGACAGGGGGCATACTATGGCTACACCTTC,CASSRGQGAYYGYTF
TRBJ2-3,NA,TRBV6-1,NA,16,TGTGCCAGCAGTGTCCAACCGGGGTATAGCACAGATACGCAGTATTTT,CASSVQPGYSTDTQYF
TRBJ1-1,NA,TRBV28,once,13,TGTGCCAGCAGTTTAGTCGGTAACACTGAAGCTTTCTTT,CASSLVGNTEAFF
TRBJ1-5,NA,TRBV20-1,NA,15,TGCAGTGCTAGTGACGGGGTCCGTAGCAATCAGCCCCAGCATTTT,CSASDGVRSNQPQHF
TRBJ2-7,NA,TRBV5-1,NA,13,TGCGCCAGCAGCTTGGTAGGACTCTACGAGCAGTACTTC,CASSLVGLYEQYF